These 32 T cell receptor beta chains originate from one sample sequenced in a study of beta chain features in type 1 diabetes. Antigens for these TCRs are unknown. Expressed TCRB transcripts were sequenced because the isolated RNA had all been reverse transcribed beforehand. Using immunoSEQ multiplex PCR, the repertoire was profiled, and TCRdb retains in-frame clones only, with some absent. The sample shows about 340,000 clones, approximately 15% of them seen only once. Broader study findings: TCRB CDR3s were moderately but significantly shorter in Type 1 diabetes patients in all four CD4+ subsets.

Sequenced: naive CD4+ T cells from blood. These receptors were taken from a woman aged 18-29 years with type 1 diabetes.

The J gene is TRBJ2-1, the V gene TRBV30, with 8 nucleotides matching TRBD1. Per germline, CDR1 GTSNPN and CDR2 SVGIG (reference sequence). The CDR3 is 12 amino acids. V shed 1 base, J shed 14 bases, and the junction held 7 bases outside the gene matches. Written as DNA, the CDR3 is TGTGCCTGGAGTGCGGGACAGGCGAAAGAGTTCTTC. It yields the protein CAWSAGQAKEFF.

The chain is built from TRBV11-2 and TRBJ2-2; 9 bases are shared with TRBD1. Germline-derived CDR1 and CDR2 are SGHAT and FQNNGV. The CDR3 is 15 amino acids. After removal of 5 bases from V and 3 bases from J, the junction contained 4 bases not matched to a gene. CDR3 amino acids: CASSRRQGDTGELFF. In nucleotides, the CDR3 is TGTGCCAGCAGCCGCCGACAGGGGGACACCGGGGAGCTGTTTTTT. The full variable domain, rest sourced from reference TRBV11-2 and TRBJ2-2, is EAGVAQSPRYKIIEKRQSVAFWCNPISGHATLYWYQQILGQGPKLLIQFQNNGVVDDSQLPKDRFSAERLKGVDSTLKIQPAKLEDSAVYLCASSRRQGDTGELFFGEGSRLTVL.

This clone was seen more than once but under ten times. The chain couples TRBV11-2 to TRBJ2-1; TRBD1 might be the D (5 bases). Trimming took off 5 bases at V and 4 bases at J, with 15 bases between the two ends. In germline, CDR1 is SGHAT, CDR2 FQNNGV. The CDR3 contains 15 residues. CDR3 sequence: CASSPRSAGYNEQFF. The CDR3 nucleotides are TGTGCCAGCAGCCCTCGTTCTGCAGGGTACAATGAGCAGTTCTTC. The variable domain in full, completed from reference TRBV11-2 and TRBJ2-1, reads EAGVAQSPRYKIIEKRQSVAFWCNPISGHATLYWYQQILGQGPKLLIQFQNNGVVDDSQLPKDRFSAERLKGVDSTLKIQPAKLEDSAVYLCASSPRSAGYNEQFFGPGTRLTVL.

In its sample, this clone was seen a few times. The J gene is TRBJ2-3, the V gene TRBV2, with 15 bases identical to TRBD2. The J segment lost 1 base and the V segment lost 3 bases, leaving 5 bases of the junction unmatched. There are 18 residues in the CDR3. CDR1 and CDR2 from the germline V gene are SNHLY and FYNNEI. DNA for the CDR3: TGTGCCAGCAGTGACGGACTAGCGGGAGGGCCAGGCACAGATACGCAGTATTTT. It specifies CASSDGLAGGPGTDTQYF. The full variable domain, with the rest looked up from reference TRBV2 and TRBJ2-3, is EPEVTQTPSHQVTQMGQEVILRCVPISNHLYFYWYRQILGQKVEFLVSFYNNEISEKSEIFDDQFSVERPDGSNFTLKIRSTKLEDSAMYFCASSDGLAGGPGTDTQYFGPGTRLTVL.

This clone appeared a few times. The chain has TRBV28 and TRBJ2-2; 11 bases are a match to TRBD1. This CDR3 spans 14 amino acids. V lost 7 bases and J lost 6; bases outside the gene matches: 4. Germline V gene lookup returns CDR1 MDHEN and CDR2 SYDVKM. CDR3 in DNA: TGTGCCAGCACCTCGGGACAGGGGGCCGGGGAGCTGTTTTTT. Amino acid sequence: CASTSGQGAGELFF.

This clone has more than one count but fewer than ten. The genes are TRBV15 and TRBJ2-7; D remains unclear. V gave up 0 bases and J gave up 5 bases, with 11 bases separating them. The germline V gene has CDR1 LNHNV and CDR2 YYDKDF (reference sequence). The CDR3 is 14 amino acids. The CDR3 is CATSRDLARDEQYF. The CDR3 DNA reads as TGTGCCACCAGCAGAGATCTTGCCCGGGACGAGCAGTACTTC.

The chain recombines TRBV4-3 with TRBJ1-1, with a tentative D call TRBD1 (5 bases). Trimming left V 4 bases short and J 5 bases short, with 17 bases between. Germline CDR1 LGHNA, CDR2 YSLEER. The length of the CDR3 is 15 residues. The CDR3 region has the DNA TGCGCCAGCAGCCGGCCCGACAGACCCCGGACTGAAGCTTTCTTT. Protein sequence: CASSRPDRPRTEAFF.

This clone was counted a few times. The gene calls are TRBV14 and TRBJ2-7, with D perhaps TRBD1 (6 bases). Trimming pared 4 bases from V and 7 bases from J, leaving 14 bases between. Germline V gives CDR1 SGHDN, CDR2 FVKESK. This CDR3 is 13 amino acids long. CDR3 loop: CASSLGTRGEQYF. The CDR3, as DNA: TGTGCCAGCAGCCTAGGGACAAGGGGGGAGCAGTACTTC.

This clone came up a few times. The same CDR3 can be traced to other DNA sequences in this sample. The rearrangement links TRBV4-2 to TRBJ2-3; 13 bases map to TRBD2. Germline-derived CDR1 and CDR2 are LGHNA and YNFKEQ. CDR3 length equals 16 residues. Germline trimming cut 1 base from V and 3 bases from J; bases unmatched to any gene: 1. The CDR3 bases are TGTGCCAGCAGCCAAGGACTAGCGGGAGGTACAGATACGCAGTATTTT. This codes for CASSQGLAGGTDTQYF.

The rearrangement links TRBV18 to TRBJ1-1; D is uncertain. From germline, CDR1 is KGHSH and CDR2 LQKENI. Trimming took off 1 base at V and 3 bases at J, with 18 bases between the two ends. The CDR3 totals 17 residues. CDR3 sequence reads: CASSPLRKDRADTEAFF. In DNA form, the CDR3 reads TGTGCCAGCTCACCACTTAGAAAGGACCGAGCGGACACTGAAGCTTTCTTT. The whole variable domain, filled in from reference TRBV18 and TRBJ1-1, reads NAGVMQNPRHLVRRRGQEARLRCSPMKGHSHVYWYRQLPEEGLKFMVYLQKENIIDESGMPKERFSAEFPKEGPSILRIQQVVRGDSAAYFCASSPLRKDRADTEAFFGQGTRLTVV.

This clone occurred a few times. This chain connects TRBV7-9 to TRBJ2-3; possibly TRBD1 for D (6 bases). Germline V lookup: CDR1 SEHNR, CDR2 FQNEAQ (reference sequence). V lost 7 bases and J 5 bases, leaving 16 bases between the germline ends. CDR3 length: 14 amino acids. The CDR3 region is CASKQGGGQDTQYF. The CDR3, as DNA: TGTGCCAGCAAGCAGGGTGGGGGCCAAGATACGCAGTATTTT.

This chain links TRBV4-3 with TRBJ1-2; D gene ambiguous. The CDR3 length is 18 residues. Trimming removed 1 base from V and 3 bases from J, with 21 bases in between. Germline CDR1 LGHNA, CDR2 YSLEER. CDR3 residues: CASSQVASKYGLHYGYTF. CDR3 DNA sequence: TGCGCCAGCAGCCAAGTTGCCTCTAAATACGGACTTCACTATGGCTACACCTTC.

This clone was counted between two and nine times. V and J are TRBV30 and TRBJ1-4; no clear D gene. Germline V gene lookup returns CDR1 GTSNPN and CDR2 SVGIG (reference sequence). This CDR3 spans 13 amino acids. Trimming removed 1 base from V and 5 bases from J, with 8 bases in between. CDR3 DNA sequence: TGTGCCTGGAGTGGGTCGGGAAATGAAAAACTGTTTTTT. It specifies CAWSGSGNEKLFF.

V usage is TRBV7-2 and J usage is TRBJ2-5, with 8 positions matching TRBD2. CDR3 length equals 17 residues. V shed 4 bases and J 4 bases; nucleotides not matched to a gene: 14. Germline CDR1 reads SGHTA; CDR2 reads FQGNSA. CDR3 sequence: CASSSPTGGVRGETQYF. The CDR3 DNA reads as TGTGCCAGCAGCTCGCCCACGGGAGGGGTGAGGGGAGAGACCCAGTACTTC.

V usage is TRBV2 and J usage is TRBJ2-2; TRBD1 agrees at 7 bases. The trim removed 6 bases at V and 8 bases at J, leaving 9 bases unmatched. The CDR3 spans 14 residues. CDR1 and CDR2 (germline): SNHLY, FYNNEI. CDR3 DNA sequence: TGTGCCAGCAGCAGACAGGGAAGTAGTGGGGAGCTGTTTTTT. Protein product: CASSRQGSSGELFF.

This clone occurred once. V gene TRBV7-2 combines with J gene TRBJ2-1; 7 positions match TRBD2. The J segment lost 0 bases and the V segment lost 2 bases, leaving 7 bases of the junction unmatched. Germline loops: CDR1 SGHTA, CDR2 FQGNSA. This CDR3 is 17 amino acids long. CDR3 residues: CASSLISGWSSYNEQFF. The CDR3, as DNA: TGTGCCAGCAGCTTAATTAGCGGGTGGAGCTCCTACAATGAGCAGTTCTTC.

The chain's CDR3 is CASSATGDSYNEQFF. For the CDR3, the DNA is TGTGCCAGCAGTGCGACAGGGGACTCCTACAATGAGCAGTTCTTC. The rearrangement links TRBV6-1 to TRBJ2-1, with TRBD1 matching over 8 bases. Trimming at V came to 4 bases and at J to 0 bases, leaving 2 bases not matched to a gene. This CDR3 has 15 amino acids. The germline V gene has CDR1 MNHNS and CDR2 SASEGT.

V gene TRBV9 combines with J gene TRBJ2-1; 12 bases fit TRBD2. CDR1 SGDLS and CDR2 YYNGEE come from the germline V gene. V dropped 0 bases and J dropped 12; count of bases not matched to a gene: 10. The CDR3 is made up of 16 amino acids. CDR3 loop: CASSVATGGLAGRQFF. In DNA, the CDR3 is TGTGCCAGCAGCGTAGCTACGGGGGGACTAGCGGGCCGGCAGTTCTTC.

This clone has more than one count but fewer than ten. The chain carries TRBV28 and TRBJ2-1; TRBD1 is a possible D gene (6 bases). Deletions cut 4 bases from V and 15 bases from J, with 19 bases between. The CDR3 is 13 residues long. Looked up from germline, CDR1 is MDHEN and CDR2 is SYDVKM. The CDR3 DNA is TGTGCCAGCAGTTCAACACAGGGTCCCCCGCTGTTCTTC. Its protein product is CASSSTQGPPLFF.

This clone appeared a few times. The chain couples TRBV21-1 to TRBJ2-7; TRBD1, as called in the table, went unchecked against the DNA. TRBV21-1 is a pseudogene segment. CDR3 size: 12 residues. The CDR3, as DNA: TGTGCCAGCACCAAGACAGTCTACGAGCAGTACGTC. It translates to CASTKTVYEQYV.

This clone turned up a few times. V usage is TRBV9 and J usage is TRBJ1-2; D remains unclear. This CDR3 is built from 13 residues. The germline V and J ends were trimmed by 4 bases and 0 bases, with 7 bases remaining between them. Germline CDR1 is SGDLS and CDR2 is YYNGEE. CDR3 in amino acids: CASSSRSNYGYTF. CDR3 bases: TGTGCCAGCAGCTCCCGGTCTAACTATGGCTACACCTTC.

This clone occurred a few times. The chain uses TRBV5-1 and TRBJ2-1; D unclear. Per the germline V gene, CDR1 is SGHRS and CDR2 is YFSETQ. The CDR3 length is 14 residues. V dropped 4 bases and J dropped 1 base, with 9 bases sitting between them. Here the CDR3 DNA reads TGCGCCAGCAGCCAGGTGGTATCCTACAATGAGCAGTTCTTC. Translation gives CASSQVVSYNEQFF.

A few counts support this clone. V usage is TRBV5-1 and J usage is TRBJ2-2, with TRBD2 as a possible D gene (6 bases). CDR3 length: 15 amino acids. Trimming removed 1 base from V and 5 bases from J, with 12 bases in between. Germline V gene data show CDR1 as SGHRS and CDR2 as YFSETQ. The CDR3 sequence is CASSLNIRGTGELFF. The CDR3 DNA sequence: TGCGCCAGCAGCTTGAATATTCGGGGGACCGGGGAGCTGTTTTTT.

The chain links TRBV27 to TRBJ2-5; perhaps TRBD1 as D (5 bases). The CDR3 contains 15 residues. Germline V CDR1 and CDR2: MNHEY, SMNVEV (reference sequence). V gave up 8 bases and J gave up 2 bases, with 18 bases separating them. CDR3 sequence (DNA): TGTGCCAGCCGCCGAGTCTGGGGCGAGCAAGAGACCCAGTACTTC. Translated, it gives CASRRVWGEQETQYF.

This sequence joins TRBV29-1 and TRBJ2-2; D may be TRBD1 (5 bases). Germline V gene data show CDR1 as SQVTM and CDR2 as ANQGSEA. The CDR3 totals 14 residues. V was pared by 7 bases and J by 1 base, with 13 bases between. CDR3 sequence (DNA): TGCAGCGCCAGGATTCAGGGGAACACCGGGGAGCTGTTTTTT. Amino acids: CSARIQGNTGELFF.

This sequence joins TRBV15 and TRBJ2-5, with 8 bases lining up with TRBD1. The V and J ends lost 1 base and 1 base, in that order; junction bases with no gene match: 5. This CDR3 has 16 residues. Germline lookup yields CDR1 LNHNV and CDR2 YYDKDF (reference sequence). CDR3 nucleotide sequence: TGTGCCACCAGCAGAGGACAGGGGCGGCCCCAAGAGACCCAGTACTTC. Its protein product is CATSRGQGRPQETQYF.

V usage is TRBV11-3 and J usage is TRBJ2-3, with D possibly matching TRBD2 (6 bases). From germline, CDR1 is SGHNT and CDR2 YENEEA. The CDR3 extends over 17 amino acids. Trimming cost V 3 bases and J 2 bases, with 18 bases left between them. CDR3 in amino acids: CASSLVPGRDLTDTQYF. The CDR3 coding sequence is TGTGCCAGCAGCTTGGTGCCCGGGCGGGACCTCACAGATACGCAGTATTTT.

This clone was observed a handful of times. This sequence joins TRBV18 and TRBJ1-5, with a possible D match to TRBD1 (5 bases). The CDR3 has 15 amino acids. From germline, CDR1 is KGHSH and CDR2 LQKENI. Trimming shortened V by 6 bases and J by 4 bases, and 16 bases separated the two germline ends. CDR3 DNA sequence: TGTGCCAGCTCCCGCACGGGGGTAGATAATCAGCCCCAGCATTTT. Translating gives CASSRTGVDNQPQHF.

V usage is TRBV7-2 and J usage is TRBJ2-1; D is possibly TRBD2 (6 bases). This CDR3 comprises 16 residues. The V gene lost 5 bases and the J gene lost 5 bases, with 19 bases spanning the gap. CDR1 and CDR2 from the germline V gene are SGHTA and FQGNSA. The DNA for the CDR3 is TGTGCCAGCAGCCGGAAAGGAGCGGGCATAAACAATGAGCAGTTCTTC. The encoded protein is CASSRKGAGINNEQFF.

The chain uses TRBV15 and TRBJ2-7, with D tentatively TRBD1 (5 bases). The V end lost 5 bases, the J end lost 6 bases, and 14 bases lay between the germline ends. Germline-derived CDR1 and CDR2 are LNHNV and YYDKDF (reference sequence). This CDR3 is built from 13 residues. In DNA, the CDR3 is TGTGCCACCAGCGGATGGACATCTCGCGAGCAGTACTTC. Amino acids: CATSGWTSREQYF.

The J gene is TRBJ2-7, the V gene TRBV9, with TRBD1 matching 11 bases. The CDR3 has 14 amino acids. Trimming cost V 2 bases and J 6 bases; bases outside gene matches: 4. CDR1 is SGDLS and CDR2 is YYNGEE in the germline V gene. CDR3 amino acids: CASSVGTGGAEQYF. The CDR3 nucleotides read TGTGCCAGCAGCGTCGGGACAGGGGGGGCCGAGCAGTACTTC.

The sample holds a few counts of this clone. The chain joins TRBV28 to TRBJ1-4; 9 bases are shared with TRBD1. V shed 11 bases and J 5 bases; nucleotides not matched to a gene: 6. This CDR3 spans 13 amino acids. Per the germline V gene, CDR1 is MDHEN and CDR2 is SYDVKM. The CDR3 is CACTGGVNEKLFF. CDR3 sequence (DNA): TGTGCCTGCACAGGGGGCGTGAATGAAAAACTGTTTTTT.